Following are 22 T cell receptor beta chains from one sample sequenced in a study of beta chain features in type 1 diabetes. Study findings and constraints: Patients with Type 1 diabetes showed moderately but significantly shorter TCRB CDR3s in all four CD4+ subsets.

The study reverse transcribed the entire isolated RNA, so it sequenced expressed TCRB transcripts. The data were produced by immunoSEQ multiplex PCR, yet TCRdb's version contains in-frame clones alone and is incomplete. The sample has over 650,000 clones, more than 12% seen once. Which antigens these TCRs recognize remains unknown. The specimen was naive CD4+ T cells from blood. These receptors were collected from a man aged 18 to 29 with type 1 diabetes.

This clone was found a few times. V and J are TRBV7-2 and TRBJ2-3; no firm D call. The CDR3 consists of 14 residues. Germline lookup yields CDR1 SGHTA and CDR2 FQGNSA. V dropped 5 bases and J dropped 1 base, with 10 bases sitting between them. Here the CDR3 reads CASSPMSGTDTQYF. The CDR3 DNA sequence: TGTGCCAGCAGCCCCATGAGCGGCACAGATACGCAGTATTTT.

This clone was counted between two and nine times. The CDR3 here is CASSRSTGTNTDTQYF. As DNA, the CDR3 is TGTGCCAGCAGCCGTTCGACCGGGACCAACACAGATACGCAGTATTTT. The gene calls are TRBV6-6 and TRBJ2-3; either TRBD1 or TRBD2 may supply D (5 bases each). This CDR3 has 16 residues. CDR1 is MNHNY, CDR2 SVGAGI, per germline (reference sequence). V shed 6 bases and J shed 2 bases, with 18 bases lying between them.

This clone was observed a handful of times. The chain carries TRBV30 and TRBJ1-1; no clear D gene. The CDR3 covers 12 residues. V lost 0 bases and J 11 bases, leaving 13 bases between the germline ends. Germline V gene data show CDR1 as GTSNPN and CDR2 as SVGIG (reference sequence). This chain's CDR3 is CAWSVTGFEAFF. In DNA, the CDR3 is TGTGCCTGGAGTGTGACCGGGTTTGAGGCTTTCTTT.

The V call is TRBV21-1, the J call TRBJ2-1; the table's D call TRBD1 went unverified against the DNA. TRBV21-1 corresponds to a pseudogene. The CDR3 is made up of 17 amino acids. CDR3 sequence (DNA): TGTGCCAGCAGCAATCTGGGAGCAGGGGCTCGATACAATGAGCAGTTCTTC. Its protein product is CASSNLGAGARYNEQFF.

This clone was detected a few times. This chain links TRBV29-1 with TRBJ1-1; 9 nucleotides line up with TRBD1. The CDR3 totals 14 residues. CDR1 is SQVTM, CDR2 ANQGSEA, per germline. V gave up 5 bases and J gave up 1 base; unmatched junction bases: 5. The CDR3, as DNA: TGCAGCGTTACGGGGACAGGGTGGAACACTGAAGCTTTCTTT. Encoded protein: CSVTGTGWNTEAFF.

The chain uses TRBV18 and TRBJ1-1, with D uncertain. The CDR3 spans 14 residues. Trimming took 0 bases from V and 0 from J, leaving 5 bases between them. Germline V CDR1 and CDR2: KGHSH, LQKENI. CDR3 amino acids: CASSPPMLNTEAFF. DNA of the CDR3: TGTGCCAGCTCACCACCTATGCTGAACACTGAAGCTTTCTTT.

V and J are TRBV2 and TRBJ2-6; D gene unclear. The CDR3 is made up of 14 amino acids. Germline lookup yields CDR1 SNHLY and CDR2 FYNNEI. V gave up 6 bases and J gave up 0 bases, with 6 bases separating them. The CDR3 region has the DNA TGTGCCAGCAGCCAGTTCTCTGGGGCCAACGTCCTGACTTTC. This codes for CASSQFSGANVLTF.

This clone came up a few times. The V and J genes are TRBV20-1 and TRBJ2-7; no clear D gene. CDR1 is DFQATT and CDR2 is SNEGSKA in the germline V gene (reference sequence). The CDR3 has 11 amino acids. Deletions cut 6 bases from V and 2 bases from J, with 8 bases between. For the CDR3, the DNA is TGCAGTGCCACAGACCCCTACGAGCAGTACTTC. Amino acids: CSATDPYEQYF.

This clone was counted only a few times. The CDR3 region is CASSPPVSGVDEQYF. In DNA form, the CDR3 reads TGTGCCAGCTCACCACCTGTCAGCGGGGTCGATGAGCAGTACTTC. The genes are TRBV18 and TRBJ2-7; 7 bases fit TRBD2. This CDR3 contains 15 residues. In germline, CDR1 is KGHSH, CDR2 LQKENI. V shed 0 bases and J 7 bases; nucleotides not matched to a gene: 9.

The V call is TRBV7-9, the J call TRBJ2-7; the D gene is possibly TRBD1 (5 bases). The V end was cut by 3 bases, the J end by 1 base, with 19 bases between. CDR1 and CDR2 (germline): SEHNR, FQNEAQ (reference sequence). CDR3 length: 17 amino acids. CDR3 protein: CASSFGSGHTKSYEQYF. The CDR3 DNA is TGTGCCAGCAGCTTCGGCTCAGGGCATACGAAATCCTACGAGCAGTACTTC.

The gene calls are TRBV5-1 and TRBJ2-5; the match to TRBD1 covers 11 bases. Trimming at V came to 3 bases and at J to 4 bases, leaving 5 bases not matched to a gene. There are 15 residues in the CDR3. Germline V gives CDR1 SGHRS, CDR2 YFSETQ. The CDR3 nucleotides are TGCGCCAGCAGCTCTACCGGGACAGGGGGAGAGACCCAGTACTTC. Protein sequence: CASSSTGTGGETQYF.

The chain combines TRBV9 with TRBJ2-1; D unclear. This CDR3 region has 17 residues. V lost 4 bases, J lost 7 bases, and 24 bases lay in between. Germline V gives CDR1 SGDLS, CDR2 YYNGEE. The CDR3 loop is CASSSRVTGGLGNEQFF. In nucleotides, the CDR3 is TGTGCCAGCAGCTCAAGAGTGACCGGTGGCCTCGGTAATGAGCAGTTCTTC.

This chain joins TRBV7-2 and TRBJ2-5; no reliable D call. V lost 6 bases and J 5 bases, leaving 7 bases between the germline ends. The CDR3 totals 11 residues. The V gene's germline CDR1 is SGHTA and CDR2 FQGNSA. The CDR3 loop reads CASRMEETQYF. CDR3 nucleotides: TGTGCCAGCAGGATGGAGGAGACCCAGTACTTC.

This clone was seen a few times. The chain carries TRBV18 and TRBJ2-7, with D possibly TRBD1 on 6 matching bases. CDR1 is KGHSH and CDR2 is LQKENI in the germline V gene. The CDR3 is 14 amino acids. With 6 bases removed from V and 4 bases from J, the gap between germline ends came to 16 bases. The CDR3 DNA reads as TGTGCCAGCTCTCCGCCGGGACACCGATACGAGCAGTACTTC. It is translated as CASSPPGHRYEQYF.

This sequence joins TRBV7-2 and TRBJ2-7; D remains ambiguous. The V and J ends lost 2 bases and 2 bases respectively, with 16 bases between them. CDR1 is SGHTA, CDR2 FQGNSA, per germline. The CDR3 has 16 amino acids. As DNA, the CDR3 is TGTGCCAGCAGCTTATTTTACGGAGCAATGACCTACGAGCAGTACTTC. Translation gives CASSLFYGAMTYEQYF.

This clone was detected only a few times. The CDR3 region is CASSGQDTNYGYTF. CDR3 in DNA: TGTGCCAGCAGCGGGCAGGATACTAACTATGGCTACACCTTC. The rearrangement joins TRBV4-2 to TRBJ1-2; D is uncertain. The germline V gene encodes CDR1 LGHNA and CDR2 YNFKEQ. This CDR3 is 14 amino acids long. Trimming cost V 5 bases and J 0 bases, with 10 bases left between them.

The chain has TRBV19 and TRBJ2-5; D possibly uses TRBD1 or TRBD2 (5 bases each). CDR1 is LNHDA and CDR2 is SQIVND in the germline V gene (reference sequence). V lost 9 bases and J lost 5, with 16 bases in between. The CDR3 loop spans 13 amino acids. The CDR3 DNA sequence: TGTGCCAGCCGGGGACGCCGGTCGGAGACCCAGTACTTC. This encodes CASRGRRSETQYF.

In this sample, this clone turned up a few times. V and J are TRBV30 and TRBJ1-6; D uncertain. This CDR3 contains 18 residues. Deletions cut 5 bases from V and 0 bases from J, with 20 bases between. Germline V gene lookup returns CDR1 GTSNPN and CDR2 SVGIG (reference sequence). The CDR3 is CAWCPSQPFSSYNSPLHF. The DNA for the CDR3 is TGTGCCTGGTGCCCGAGCCAGCCTTTTAGCTCCTATAATTCACCCCTCCACTTT. Full variable domain (outside the CDR3, taken from reference TRBV30 and TRBJ1-6): SQTIHQWPATLVQPVGSPLSLECTVEGTSNPNLYWYRQAAGRGLQLLFYSVGIGQISSEVPQNLSASRPQDRQFILSSKKLLLSDSGFYLCAWCPSQPFSSYNSPLHFGNGTRLTVT.

This clone turned up a few times. Other DNA sequences in this sample translate to the same CDR3. The V and J genes are TRBV29-1 and TRBJ1-5; the match to TRBD1 covers 9 bases. The germline V gene encodes CDR1 SQVTM and CDR2 ANQGSEA. Trimming cost V 7 bases and J 4 bases; bases outside gene matches: 5. This CDR3 is 13 amino acids long. CDR3 coding DNA: TGCAGCGGGGGACAGGGTGGAAATCAGCCCCAGCATTTT. Translated: CSGGQGGNQPQHF. Using reference TRBV29-1 and TRBJ1-5 for the parts outside the CDR3, the full variable domain is SAVISQKPSRDICQRGTSLTIQCQVDSQVTMMFWYRQQPGQSLTLIATANQGSEATYESGFVIDKFPISRPNLTFSTLTVSNMSPEDSSIYLCSGGQGGNQPQHFGDGTRLSIL.

This clone showed up just a few times. This sequence joins TRBV23-1 and TRBJ2-7; 11 nucleotides line up with TRBD2. TRBV23-1 is recorded as an ORF, its role being uncertain. V trimming: 4 bases; J trimming: 4 bases; junction bases outside the gene matches: 3. CDR3 length equals 14 residues. CDR3 sequence: CASSRGLAVYEQYF. CDR3 bases: TGCGCCAGCAGTCGGGGACTAGCGGTATACGAGCAGTACTTC.

This sequence joins TRBV29-1 and TRBJ2-5; D is unresolved. Germline V CDR1 and CDR2: SQVTM, ANQGSEA. Trimming shortened V by 7 bases and J by 6 bases, and 9 bases separated the two germline ends. This CDR3 comprises 10 residues. The CDR3: CSARAQTQYF. The CDR3 nucleotides are TGCAGCGCCCGTGCTCAGACCCAGTACTTC.

V usage is TRBV7-9 and J usage is TRBJ2-1; D tentatively reads TRBD1 or TRBD2 (6 bases each). Deletions cut 5 bases from V and 4 bases from J, with 21 bases between. The CDR3 extends over 17 amino acids. CDR1 and CDR2 from the germline V gene are SEHNR and FQNEAQ (reference sequence). The CDR3 DNA follows: TGTGCCAGCAGCCCCCGGTGGTCAGGGGAGGTGTACAATGAGCAGTTCTTC. This translates into CASSPRWSGEVYNEQFF.